Following are 11 T cell receptor beta chains from one sample sequenced in a study of post-analysis software for immune sequencing data. Their cognate antigens are unknown. Carried by the TCR beta cDNA libraries were unique molecular identifiers. TCRdb reprocessed the PCR reads with MiXCR, giving one entry per CDR3 protein. Of hundreds of thousands of distinct CDR3 sequences in the sample, approximately 59% were seen once. Study-wide results and limits: Controls had lower frequencies than patients of about 5 TRBV segments, which included TRBV5-6, TRBV5-1 and TRBV20-1.

Sequences were obtained from blood. Receptors originate from a girl aged 2-10 years with multiple sclerosis.

This sequence joins TRBV5-5 and TRBJ2-2, with a tentative D call TRBD2 (5 bases). Germline lookup yields CDR1 SGHKS and CDR2 YYEKEE (reference sequence). Trimming removed 5 bases at V and 7 bases at J, with 18 bases between. This CDR3 is 15 amino acids long. The chain's CDR3 is CASRRPGNLHGELFF. Here the CDR3 DNA reads TGTGCCAGCAGGCGACCGGGGAACTTGCACGGGGAGCTGTTTTTT.

The chain joins TRBV6-6 to TRBJ2-3; 8 nucleotides match TRBD1. CDR3 size: 17 residues. Germline V gives CDR1 MNHNY, CDR2 SVGAGI (reference sequence). Trimming at V came to 6 bases and at J to 3 bases, leaving 14 bases not matched to a gene. The CDR3 nucleotides read TGTGCCAGCAGACTCGACCGGACAGGGCCGGGGACAGATACGCAGTATTTT. Encoded protein: CASRLDRTGPGTDTQYF.

The chain links TRBV29-1 to TRBJ2-1; the match to TRBD2 covers 11 bases. J gave up 4 bases and V 0 bases, and 5 bases lay outside the gene matches. This CDR3 is 16 amino acids long. Germline V gene lookup returns CDR1 SQVTM and CDR2 ANQGSEA. The CDR3, as DNA: TGCAGCGTTGAAGAGGTTAGCGGGAGGGCTTACAATGAGCAGTTCTTC. Translation: CSVEEVSGRAYNEQFF.

The chain has TRBV7-9 and TRBJ1-1; D gene unclear. The V end lost 0 bases, the J end lost 6 bases, and 8 bases lay between the germline ends. Germline assignment: CDR1 SEHNR and CDR2 FQNEAQ (reference sequence). This CDR3 is built from 13 residues. CDR3 coding DNA: TGTGCCAGCAGCTTAGCGAAGGGCCCTGAAGCTTTCTTT. This codes for CASSLAKGPEAFF.

The J gene is TRBJ1-2, the V gene TRBV21-1. TRBV21-1 is a pseudogene segment. This CDR3 is 17 amino acids long. The CDR3 here is CASSKADNLGFNYSYTF. The CDR3 region has the DNA TGTGCCAGCAGCAAAGCGGATAACTTGGGTTTTAACTATAGCTACACCTTC.

The V and J genes are TRBV29-1 and TRBJ2-4, with TRBD2 matching over 12 bases. The J call is in doubt because the DNA end fits TRBJ2-5 better. This CDR3 is built from 13 residues. Germline V lookup: CDR1 SQVTM, CDR2 ANQGSEA. The chain's CDR3 is CSVRTSGAETQYF. The CDR3 coding sequence is TGCAGCGTGAGGACTAGCGGGGCAGAGACCCAGTACTTC.

This chain uses TRBV2 with TRBJ2-1; weak D call: TRBD2 (5 bases). The germline V gene encodes CDR1 SNHLY and CDR2 FYNNEI. V dropped 4 bases and J dropped 5 bases, with 9 bases sitting between them. This CDR3 is built from 13 residues. This CDR3 is CASSVWRNNEQFF. The CDR3 nucleotides read TGTGCCAGCAGTGTGTGGAGGAACAATGAGCAGTTCTTC.

The CDR3 DNA is TGCGCCAGCAGCGGTGGGGCAGTGCAAGAGACCCAGTACTTC. This sequence encodes CASSGGAVQETQYF. The chain combines TRBV10-1 with TRBJ2-7, with D perhaps TRBD1 (5 bases). Gene TRBJ2-5 matches the end of the DNA better, so the J call may be wrong. This CDR3 is built from 14 residues. Germline-derived CDR1 and CDR2 are WNHNN and SYGVQD (reference sequence).

The CDR3 bases are TGTGCCAGCAGCAAAATAGGGAACGAGCAGTACTTC. Translated, it gives CASSKIGNEQYF. V usage is TRBV21-1 and J usage is TRBJ2-5. The end of the DNA is better explained by TRBJ2-7, so the J call may be wrong. TRBV21-1 is tagged as a pseudogene. This CDR3 comprises 12 residues.

The chain carries TRBV7-9 and TRBJ1-1, with D perhaps TRBD1 (6 bases). Germline-derived CDR1 and CDR2 are SEHNR and FQNEAQ (reference sequence). The CDR3 totals 13 residues. V gave up 3 bases and J gave up 10 bases, with 15 bases separating them. The CDR3 coding sequence is TGTGCCAGCAGCTTTTTGGGGGCCGATGGAGCTTTCTTT. Its protein product is CASSFLGADGAFF.

This clonotype was detected a few times. V usage is TRBV29-1 and J usage is TRBJ2-3, with TRBD2 matching 8 bases. After removal of 4 bases from V and 2 bases from J, the junction contained 8 bases not matched to a gene. There are 15 residues in the CDR3. Germline assignment: CDR1 SQVTM and CDR2 ANQGSEA. The CDR3 loop is CSVGLKRGYTDTQYF. The CDR3 DNA is TGCAGCGTTGGGCTAAAGCGGGGGTACACAGATACGCAGTATTTT.